The source of this T cell receptor beta chain is a study of OX40 agonist ivuxolimab in advanced cancers. Study-wide background: Of the participants, 40% to 50% had some prior anti-PD-1, anti-PD-L1 or anti-CTLA-4 therapy, which was allowed. Study outcomes and limitations: CD4+ T cells averaged fewer expanded clones than CD8+ T cells.

It was autoimmune disease history or systemic immunosuppression that excluded patients. Cycle 7 day 1, cycle 4 day 1, and baseline were the timepoints at which blood was sampled. This CDR3 contains 14 residues. V dropped 0 bases and J dropped 1 base, with 4 bases sitting between them. The germline V gene encodes CDR1 SGHRS and CDR2 YFSETQ. The assay was immunoSEQ multiplex PCR, and TCRdb's table has in-frame clones only and misses some. The repertoire consists of 55,000 to 90,000 clones, with 80% to 90% occurring once and the leading ten covering about 2.7%. This clone was observed once. Its specificity is not known.

The receptor's source is an adult with an advanced solid tumor such as melanoma, head and neck, liver or kidney cancer. Sequenced material: CD4+ or CD8+ T cells sorted from blood, taken in a trial of the OX40 agonist ivuxolimab. This chain uses TRBV5-1 with TRBJ2-2; D gene uncertain. The CDR3 region has the DNA TGCGCCAGCAGCTTGGAGGGGAACACCGGGGAGCTGTTTTTT. As protein: CASSLEGNTGELFF.